This passage covers 32 T cell receptor beta chains from one sample sequenced in a study of shared clonotypes between healthy human individuals. TCRdb's copy holds only in-frame clones and misses some; the assay was immunoSEQ multiplex PCR. In the table there are about 470,000 clones, roughly 80% of which are singletons. Sequencing was performed on PBMCs. The source of these receptors is a woman between 40 and 50 years old in good health. Some clones in this sample may be carry-over from other donors' samples.

This clone is a singleton in its sample. The gene calls are TRBV13 and TRBJ1-2; D might be TRBD1 (6 bases). This CDR3 has 17 residues. The V gene lost 5 bases and the J gene lost 2 bases, with 21 bases spanning the gap. Germline CDR1 reads PRHDT; CDR2 reads FYEKMQ (reference sequence). For the CDR3, the DNA is TGTGCCAGCAGCGAAAGGGGGGCAGGGGAGGCGAACTATGGCTACACCTTC. Its translation: CASSERGAGEANYGYTF.

The chain joins TRBV7-8 to TRBJ2-1, with D unresolved. The CDR3 totals 14 residues. The germline V and J ends were trimmed by 1 base and 2 bases, with 6 bases remaining between them. Germline V CDR1 and CDR2: SGHVS, FQNEAQ. The CDR3, as DNA: TGTGCCAGCAGCTTAGGGATTCCCTACAATGAGCAGTTCTTC. Translation: CASSLGIPYNEQFF.

The chain couples TRBV7-8 to TRBJ2-1, with D possibly being TRBD1 (5 bases). The CDR3 loop spans 14 amino acids. Trimming cost V 0 bases and J 13 bases, with 16 bases left between them. CDR1 and CDR2 from the germline V gene are SGHVS and FQNEAQ. CDR3: CASSLAQGGKKQFF. CDR3 in DNA: TGTGCCAGCAGCTTAGCGCAGGGCGGAAAAAAACAGTTCTTC.

The chain couples TRBV9 to TRBJ2-7, with 8 bases matching TRBD1. Germline loops: CDR1 SGDLS, CDR2 YYNGEE. The V segment lost 3 bases and the J segment 1 base; nucleotides outside the gene matches: 9. The CDR3 is made up of 16 amino acids. Here the CDR3 reads CASSAASRGQSYEQYF. The CDR3 DNA follows: TGTGCCAGCAGCGCCGCCTCCAGGGGGCAGTCCTACGAGCAGTACTTC. Complete variable domain (other parts from reference TRBV9 and TRBJ2-7): DSGVTQTPKHLITATGQRVTLRCSPRSGDLSVYWYQQSLDQGLQFLIQYYNGEERAKGNILERFSAQQFPDLHSELNLSSLELGDSALYFCASSAASRGQSYEQYFGPGTRLTVT.

The chain combines TRBV9 with TRBJ1-2; a possible D gene is TRBD1 (5 bases). The V gene's germline CDR1 is SGDLS and CDR2 YYNGEE. The CDR3 loop spans 16 amino acids. The V end was cut by 0 bases, the J end by 0 bases, with 12 bases between. Here the CDR3 reads CASSVDGGNPNYGYTF. The CDR3 DNA reads as TGTGCCAGCAGCGTAGATGGGGGGAATCCTAACTATGGCTACACCTTC. Full variable domain (remainder filled in from reference TRBV9 and TRBJ1-2): DSGVTQTPKHLITATGQRVTLRCSPRSGDLSVYWYQQSLDQGLQFLIQYYNGEERAKGNILERFSAQQFPDLHSELNLSSLELGDSALYFCASSVDGGNPNYGYTFGSGTRLTVV.

This clone turned up a few times. The genes are TRBV9 and TRBJ2-7; 10 positions agree with TRBD2. The V gene end was trimmed by 4 bases and the J gene end by 6 bases; junction bases not matched to a gene: 10. The CDR3 covers 15 residues. Looked up from germline, CDR1 is SGDLS and CDR2 is YYNGEE. CDR3 amino acids: CASSPTSGQRGEQYF. DNA of the CDR3: TGTGCCAGCAGCCCGACTAGCGGGCAACGGGGCGAGCAGTACTTC.

The genes are TRBV4-3 and TRBJ2-3, with TRBD2 matching 12 bases. There are 18 residues in the CDR3. Trimming took 1 base from V and 2 from J; bases not matched to a gene: 7. Germline CDR1 reads LGHNA; CDR2 reads YSLEER. CDR3: CASSQAPSGRVSTDTQYF. CDR3 DNA: TGCGCCAGCAGCCAAGCTCCTAGCGGGAGGGTCTCCACAGATACGCAGTATTTT.

The gene calls are TRBV5-1 and TRBJ2-3; TRBD2 aligns across 8 bases. CDR3 length equals 15 residues. V trimming: 4 bases; J trimming: 4 bases; junction bases outside the gene matches: 8. CDR1 SGHRS and CDR2 YFSETQ come from the germline V gene. The CDR3: CASSASGSPADTQYF. The CDR3 DNA reads TGCGCCAGCAGCGCCAGCGGGAGTCCAGCAGATACGCAGTATTTT.

The chain couples TRBV6-5 to TRBJ2-7, with 14 bases aligning to TRBD2. V lost 7 bases, J lost 4 bases, and 3 bases stayed unmatched. Germline loops: CDR1 MNHEY, CDR2 SVGAGI. The CDR3 contains 14 residues. The CDR3 protein is CASTGTSGSYEQYF. The CDR3 coding sequence is TGTGCCAGCACCGGGACTAGCGGGAGTTACGAGCAGTACTTC.

The chain has TRBV7-2 and TRBJ1-2; 8 bases align to TRBD1. J gave up 3 bases and V 5 bases, and 5 bases lay outside the gene matches. Germline assignment: CDR1 SGHTA and CDR2 FQGNSA. This CDR3 has 14 residues. This CDR3 reads CASSIQGGHYGYTF. CDR3 in DNA: TGTGCCAGCAGCATACAGGGGGGCCACTATGGCTACACCTTC. Complete variable domain (other parts from reference TRBV7-2 and TRBJ1-2): GAGVSQSPSNKVTEKGKDVELRCDPISGHTALYWYRQSLGQGLEFLIYFQGNSAPDKSGLPSDRFSAERTGGSVSTLTIQRTQQEDSAVYLCASSIQGGHYGYTFGSGTRLTVV.

The rearrangement joins TRBV4-2 to TRBJ1-3, with D possibly being TRBD1 (5 bases). The CDR3 is 16 amino acids. Germline-derived CDR1 and CDR2 are LGHNA and YNFKEQ. V was trimmed by 4 bases and J by 2 bases, leaving 15 bases between them. Here the CDR3 reads CASSRGGQGPGNTIYF. The CDR3 bases are TGTGCCAGCAGCCGCGGTGGGCAGGGACCTGGAAACACCATATATTTT.

This rearrangement joins TRBV7-2 to TRBJ1-1; 8 bases map to TRBD1. Germline CDR1 reads SGHTA; CDR2 reads FQGNSA. The ends lost 0 bases at V and 8 bases at J; junction bases unmatched: 5. The CDR3 runs to 14 residues. The CDR3 sequence is CASSLAQGAREAFF. CDR3 nucleotide sequence: TGTGCCAGCAGCTTAGCGCAGGGGGCGCGGGAAGCTTTCTTT.

The V and J genes are TRBV7-9 and TRBJ1-3; 9 bases match TRBD1. Trimming took 1 base from V and 4 from J; bases not matched to a gene: 8. The CDR3 extends over 17 amino acids. The germline V gene has CDR1 SEHNR and CDR2 FQNEAQ (reference sequence). The CDR3 nucleotides are TGTGCCAGCAGCTTAGGCCGGGGACAGGGAATCGGAAACACCATATATTTT. Protein sequence: CASSLGRGQGIGNTIYF.

V is TRBV5-6 and J is TRBJ2-6, with a tentative D call TRBD1 (5 bases). Per germline, CDR1 SGHDT and CDR2 YYEEEE. The CDR3 covers 15 residues. Trimming left V 0 bases short and J 2 bases short, with 6 bases between. The CDR3 bases are TGTGCCAGCAGCTTGGCAGGGACTGGGGCCAACGTCCTGACTTTC. Encoded protein: CASSLAGTGANVLTF.

V gene TRBV27 combines with J gene TRBJ2-7; 9 nucleotides match TRBD2. J gave up 9 bases and V 5 bases, and 14 bases lay outside the gene matches. CDR3 size: 15 residues. Germline CDR1 is MNHEY and CDR2 is SMNVEV (reference sequence). CDR3 amino acids: CASSLRTSETLGQYF. CDR3 sequence (DNA): TGTGCCAGCAGTCTCCGGACTAGCGAGACCCTTGGGCAGTACTTC.

The V call is TRBV21-1, the J call TRBJ1-2; the table calls TRBD1, which could not be checked here. TRBV21-1 is flagged as a pseudogene. CDR3 size: 14 residues. The DNA for the CDR3 is TGTGCCAGCAGCACTACAGACCGGAACTATGGCTACACCTTC. As protein: CASSTTDRNYGYTF.

The rearrangement uses TRBV18 and TRBJ2-1, with 9 bases aligning to TRBD2. Looked up from germline, CDR1 is KGHSH and CDR2 is LQKENI. The V and J ends lost 3 bases and 3 bases, in that order; junction bases with no gene match: 3. CDR3 size: 15 residues. CDR3 coding DNA: TGTGCCAGCTCACCTAGCGGGAGCGGCTACAATGAGCAGTTCTTC. It specifies CASSPSGSGYNEQFF.

This chain uses TRBV2 with TRBJ2-2; D is unresolved. Trimming took 4 bases from V and 4 from J, leaving 16 bases between them. CDR1 SNHLY and CDR2 FYNNEI come from the germline V gene. The CDR3 is made up of 16 amino acids. CDR3 nucleotides: TGTGCCAGCAGTGTTGAGCGCCTGCCCTCCACCGGGGAGCTGTTTTTT. As protein: CASSVERLPSTGELFF.

V gene TRBV5-1 combines with J gene TRBJ2-3, with TRBD1 matching 8 bases. Per the germline V gene, CDR1 is SGHRS and CDR2 is YFSETQ. CDR3 size: 15 residues. J gave up 1 base and V 4 bases, and 5 bases lay outside the gene matches. The CDR3 reads CASSPLTGGTDTQYF. CDR3 nucleotide sequence: TGCGCCAGCAGCCCCTTGACAGGGGGCACAGATACGCAGTATTTT.

The chain uses TRBV28 and TRBJ2-5; a possible D gene is TRBD1 (5 bases). Trimming took 1 base from V and 0 from J, leaving 9 bases between them. This CDR3 has 15 amino acids. Germline values: CDR1 MDHEN, CDR2 SYDVKM. The CDR3: CASSLLQAHQETQYF. DNA for the CDR3: TGTGCCAGCAGTTTATTACAGGCACACCAAGAGACCCAGTACTTC.

In the case of this clone: This sample includes further DNA sequences coding for the same CDR3. The V call is TRBV30, the J call TRBJ2-2; no firm D call. Trimming pared 2 bases from V and 2 bases from J, leaving 3 bases between. This CDR3 contains 12 residues. Germline loops: CDR1 GTSNPN, CDR2 SVGIG (reference sequence). The CDR3 reads CAWSQNTGELFF. The CDR3 coding sequence is TGTGCCTGGAGTCAAAACACCGGGGAGCTGTTTTTT. Full variable domain (rest looked up from reference TRBV30 and TRBJ2-2): SQTIHQWPATLVQPVGSPLSLECTVEGTSNPNLYWYRQAAGRGLQLLFYSVGIGQISSEVPQNLSASRPQDRQFILSSKKLLLSDSGFYLCAWSQNTGELFFGEGSRLTVL.

This clone was seen a few times. Other DNA sequences in this specimen translate into the identical CDR3. V and J are TRBV7-2 and TRBJ2-7; D is possibly TRBD1 or TRBD2 (5 bases each). V lost 4 bases to trimming and J lost 0 bases, with 10 bases between them. The CDR3 is made up of 14 amino acids. The V gene's germline CDR1 is SGHTA and CDR2 FQGNSA. CDR3 nucleotides: TGTGCCAGCAGCTCCCGGGACGGCTCCTACGAGCAGTACTTC. It translates to CASSSRDGSYEQYF.

V gene TRBV27 combines with J gene TRBJ2-3; D possibly corresponds to TRBD2 (6 bases). Trimming removed 5 bases at V and 2 bases at J, with 17 bases between. Germline V gives CDR1 MNHEY, CDR2 SMNVEV (reference sequence). The CDR3 totals 16 residues. CDR3 nucleotides: TGTGCCAGCAGTCCTTCCGGGACTTCAGCCACAGATACGCAGTATTTT. Its protein is CASSPSGTSATDTQYF.

As DNA, the CDR3 is TGTGCCAGCAGCTTAGTTACTCTAGACGCCGGGGAGCTGTTTTTT. It codes for CASSLVTLDAGELFF. The chain has TRBV11-2 and TRBJ2-2; D not certain. Trimming pared 1 base from V and 6 bases from J, leaving 12 bases between. CDR1 SGHAT and CDR2 FQNNGV come from the germline V gene. The CDR3 covers 15 residues.

The chain couples TRBV5-6 to TRBJ2-3; D call uncertain. V gave up 4 bases and J gave up 8 bases, with 17 bases separating them. CDR1 SGHDT and CDR2 YYEEEE come from the germline V gene. The CDR3 sequence is 14 residues long. The CDR3 loop reads CASSLDLQAGTQYF. CDR3 coding DNA: TGTGCCAGCAGCCTCGACCTTCAGGCTGGTACGCAGTATTTT.

This clone appeared a few times. V gene TRBV7-2 combines with J gene TRBJ2-7; D remains unclear. Germline CDR1 and CDR2: SGHTA and FQGNSA. Trimming left V 0 bases short and J 4 bases short, with 13 bases between. This CDR3 contains 15 residues. CDR3 residues: CASSLAAFLGYEQYF. The DNA of the CDR3 is TGTGCCAGCAGCTTAGCGGCTTTTCTGGGATACGAGCAGTACTTC.

This chain joins TRBV21-1 and TRBJ2-1; TRBD2 was called by the table and not checked on the DNA. TRBV21-1 is labeled a pseudogene. This CDR3 has 18 residues. In DNA form, the CDR3 reads TGTGCCAGCAGCAAGAGTAGGACTAGCGGGAGAGCCTACAATGAGCAGTTCTTC. It translates to CASSKSRTSGRAYNEQFF.

The rearrangement joins TRBV5-1 to TRBJ2-3; 9 bases are shared with TRBD2. CDR3 length equals 15 residues. Trimming removed 1 base from V and 0 bases from J; junction bases left unmatched: 0. CDR1 SGHRS and CDR2 YFSETQ come from the germline V gene. CDR3 nucleotides: TGCGCCAGCAGCTTGACTAGCGGGAGCACAGATACGCAGTATTTT. Translating it yields CASSLTSGSTDTQYF.

The chain uses TRBV6-1 and TRBJ1-2, with 7 bases identical to TRBD1. Germline V gene lookup returns CDR1 MNHNS and CDR2 SASEGT. Trimming cost V 2 bases and J 4 bases; bases outside gene matches: 7. The CDR3 totals 15 residues. The CDR3 bases are TGTGCCAGCAGTGAATGGGGACAGCCGACCTATGGCTACACCTTC. This sequence encodes CASSEWGQPTYGYTF.

This clone was counted between two and nine times. The genes are TRBV19 and TRBJ1-5, with TRBD1 matching 12 bases. This CDR3 region has 15 residues. J was trimmed by 6 bases and V by 5 bases; bases with no gene match: 5. Germline CDR1 is LNHDA and CDR2 is SQIVND (reference sequence). CDR3 DNA sequence: TGTGCCAGTAGTCCGGGACAGGGGGCTATTCAGCCCCAGCATTTT. It translates to CASSPGQGAIQPQHF.

This clone was counted only a few times. Within the sample, other DNA sequences also encode this same CDR3. The chain couples TRBV14 to TRBJ2-7, with D perhaps matching TRBD1 (5 bases). CDR1 is SGHDN, CDR2 FVKESK, per germline. The V end lost 0 bases, the J end lost 0 bases, and 15 bases lay between the germline ends. The CDR3 has 17 amino acids. Written as DNA, the CDR3 is TGTGCCAGCAGCCAAGATTGGCGCCAGGGTACCTCCTACGAGCAGTACTTC. It specifies CASSQDWRQGTSYEQYF.

V gene TRBV7-7 combines with J gene TRBJ2-3, with unresolved D. Trimming removed 2 bases at V and 6 bases at J, with 9 bases between. Germline V gene lookup returns CDR1 SSHAT and CDR2 FNYEAQ (reference sequence). There are 13 residues in the CDR3. CDR3 sequence reads: CASSLSLRDTQYF. The CDR3 nucleotides are TGTGCCAGCAGCTTATCGCTGCGGGATACGCAGTATTTT.